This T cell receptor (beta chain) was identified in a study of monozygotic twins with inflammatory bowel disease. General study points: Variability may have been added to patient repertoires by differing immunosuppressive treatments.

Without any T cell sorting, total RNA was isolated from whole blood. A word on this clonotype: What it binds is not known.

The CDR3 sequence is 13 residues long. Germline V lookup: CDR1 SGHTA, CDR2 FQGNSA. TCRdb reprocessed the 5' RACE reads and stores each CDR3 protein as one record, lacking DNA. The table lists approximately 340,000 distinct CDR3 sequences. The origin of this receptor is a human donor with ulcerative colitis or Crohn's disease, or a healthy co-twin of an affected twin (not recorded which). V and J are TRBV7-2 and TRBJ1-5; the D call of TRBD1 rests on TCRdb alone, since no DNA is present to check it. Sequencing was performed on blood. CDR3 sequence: CASSSTGNQPQHF.